This T cell receptor beta chain was sequenced during a study of PD-1 blockade in classical Hodgkin lymphoma. Sequencing was performed with immunoSEQ multiplex PCR; in TCRdb, only in-frame clones are kept and a portion is missing. In the table there are around 45,000 clones, approximately 64% of which are singletons. V gave up 6 bases and J gave up 0 bases, with 9 bases separating them. Germline V gives CDR1 MNHEY, CDR2 SVGAGI. This CDR3 comprises 14 residues. Every single patient, without exception, relapsed after autologous stem cell transplantation, and brentuximab vedotin exposure varied. The sample was peripheral blood mononuclear cells (PBMCs), taken at baseline. The clonotype was recovered from a human donor with classical Hodgkin lymphoma. V usage is TRBV6-5 and J usage is TRBJ1-3; the D is unclear. CDR3 nucleotide sequence: TGTGCCAGCAGCATACAGAGCTCTGGAAACACCATATATTTT. Encoded protein: CASSIQSSGNTIYF.